These 27 T cell receptor beta chains share one sample of origin, sequenced in a study of spatial heterogeneity in lung cancer. Time point defined: sample taken at primary tumor resection. TCRdb recomputed calls from the 5' RACE reads with MiXCR, one row per CDR3 protein. The sample lists over a thousand distinct CDR3 sequences, around 13% occurring once. Sample: normal lung tissue next to the tumor, taken at surgery. The source is a male donor with early-stage non-small cell lung cancer.

The chain uses TRBV5-5 and TRBJ2-7; 13 bases fit TRBD2. CDR1 SGHKS and CDR2 YYEKEE come from the germline V gene (reference sequence). The length of the CDR3 is 15 residues. The trim removed 2 bases at V and 3 bases at J, leaving 2 bases unmatched. CDR3 in amino acids: CASSFRLAGGYEQYF. The CDR3 region has the DNA TGTGCCAGCAGCTTCCGACTAGCGGGGGGCTACGAGCAGTACTTC.

This clonotype is categorized as large. The chain is built from TRBV7-6 and TRBJ2-5, with D hard to call. This CDR3 has 14 amino acids. V was trimmed by 1 base and J by 5 bases, leaving 11 bases between them. CDR1 is SGHVS and CDR2 is FNYEAQ in the germline V gene. CDR3 residues: CASSLVQDGETQYF. In nucleotides, the CDR3 is TGTGCCAGCAGCTTAGTCCAGGACGGGGAGACCCAGTACTTC.

There are a few counts of this clonotype. The chain joins TRBV29-1 to TRBJ2-2, with D maybe TRBD2 (6 bases). CDR1 and CDR2 (germline): SQVTM, ANQGSEA. The CDR3 spans 15 residues. V lost 4 bases and J lost 6, with 18 bases in between. CDR3 residues: CSVVKSAGRAGELFF. The CDR3, as DNA: TGCAGCGTTGTCAAATCGGCGGGACGGGCCGGGGAGCTGTTTTTT.

A few counts support this clonotype. The rearrangement joins TRBV20-1 to TRBJ2-2; TRBD2 matches 10 bases. V dropped 6 bases and J dropped 7; count of bases not matched to a gene: 8. Per germline, CDR1 DFQATT and CDR2 SNEGSKA (reference sequence). This CDR3 region has 14 residues. The CDR3 DNA reads as TGCAGTGCCTCCGGGCTAGCGGGAGTCGGGGAGCTGTTTTTT. It encodes CSASGLAGVGELFF.

This clonotype showed up just a few times. This chain joins TRBV4-3 and TRBJ2-1; 7 bases line up with TRBD2. Per germline, CDR1 LGHNA and CDR2 YSLEER. V lost 3 bases and J lost 5; bases outside the gene matches: 10. This CDR3 comprises 16 residues. The DNA for the CDR3 is TGCGCCAGCAGCCAGGCTCTGGGACTACCGGACAATGAGCAGTTCTTC. Translation gives CASSQALGLPDNEQFF.

By sample fraction, this clonotype is medium-sized. V usage is TRBV27 and J usage is TRBJ2-5; 8 positions match TRBD1. V lost 2 bases to trimming and J lost 2 bases; unmatched junction nucleotides: 1. The germline gives CDR1 MNHEY, CDR2 SMNVEV (reference sequence). The CDR3 extends over 14 amino acids. In DNA form, the CDR3 reads TGTGCCAGCAGTTTAGGGACAGGTCAAGAGACCCAGTACTTC. It codes for CASSLGTGQETQYF.

The CDR3 sequence is CASSSLTSGGLAKNIQYF. CDR3 DNA: TGTGCCAGCAGCTCCTTGACTAGCGGGGGACTAGCCAAAAACATTCAGTACTTC. The chain links TRBV11-2 to TRBJ2-4, with 12 positions matching TRBD2. V gave up 4 bases and J gave up 0 bases; unmatched junction bases: 7. Per the germline V gene, CDR1 is SGHAT and CDR2 is FQNNGV. The CDR3 is made up of 18 amino acids.

This clonotype is deemed medium-sized. The chain has TRBV29-1 and TRBJ1-1, with unresolved D. V gave up 4 bases and J gave up 6 bases, with 9 bases separating them. Germline CDR1 is SQVTM and CDR2 is ANQGSEA. This CDR3 is 11 amino acids long. CDR3: CSVVSASEAFF. CDR3 bases: TGCAGCGTTGTCTCGGCTTCTGAAGCTTTCTTT.

In this sample, this clonotype is medium-sized (0.01 to 0.1%). The V call is TRBV7-8, the J call TRBJ2-3, with 15 nucleotides matching TRBD2. This CDR3 is built from 17 residues. Trimming removed 5 bases from V and 4 bases from J; junction bases left unmatched: 7. Germline V gene lookup returns CDR1 SGHVS and CDR2 FQNEAQ. DNA of the CDR3: TGTGCCAGCAGCCGCGGACTAGCGGGAGGGATAGCAGATACGCAGTATTTT. It specifies CASSRGLAGGIADTQYF.

This clonotype counts as medium-sized. The gene calls are TRBV7-3 and TRBJ2-1, with 8 nucleotides matching TRBD2. This CDR3 has 16 residues. CDR1 is SGHTA and CDR2 is FQGTGA in the germline V gene. V lost 4 bases to trimming and J lost 3 bases; unmatched junction nucleotides: 8. CDR3: CASSSVAGTSYNEQFF. The CDR3 bases are TGTGCCAGCAGCTCCGTTGCCGGGACTAGCTACAATGAGCAGTTCTTC.

This clonotype was detected many times. The chain is built from TRBV3-1 and TRBJ2-1; D may be TRBD2 (6 bases). The CDR3 runs to 17 residues. Germline V gene data show CDR1 as LGHDT and CDR2 as YNNKEL (reference sequence). With 0 bases removed from V and 2 bases from J, the gap between germline ends came to 14 bases. The CDR3 region has the DNA TGTGCCAGCAGCCAAGATTTGGCAGCGGGCGCCTACAATGAGCAGTTCTTC. This gives the protein CASSQDLAAGAYNEQFF.

This clonotype is termed medium-sized. The gene calls are TRBV6-5 and TRBJ2-7; D perhaps matches TRBD1 (6 bases). This CDR3 region has 13 residues. The germline V gene encodes CDR1 MNHEY and CDR2 SVGAGI. Trimming removed 0 bases from V and 4 bases from J, with 7 bases in between. The DNA of the CDR3 is TGTGCCAGCAGTTACTCGACAGGATACGAGCAGTACTTC. Translated, it gives CASSYSTGYEQYF.

V is TRBV4-3 and J is TRBJ2-2; 13 nucleotides match TRBD2. V lost 0 bases, J lost 0 bases, and 7 bases stayed unmatched. This CDR3 region has 20 residues. CDR1 and CDR2 from the germline V gene are LGHNA and YSLEER. CDR3: CASSQDSGLAGASNTGELFF. The CDR3 region has the DNA TGCGCCAGCAGCCAAGATTCAGGACTAGCGGGGGCCTCGAACACCGGGGAGCTGTTTTTT.

This chain connects TRBV19 to TRBJ2-2, with D possibly TRBD1 on 6 matching bases. The CDR3 runs to 14 residues. V dropped 5 bases and J dropped 2 bases, with 9 bases sitting between them. Germline V gene sequence: CDR1 LNHDA, CDR2 SQIVND (reference sequence). The DNA for the CDR3 is TGTGCCAGTAGTCTGGACAGAAACACCGGGGAGCTGTTTTTT. It codes for CASSLDRNTGELFF.

By its share, this clonotype is medium-sized. The gene calls are TRBV18 and TRBJ2-1; TRBD2 matches 14 bases. Looked up from germline, CDR1 is KGHSH and CDR2 is LQKENI. This CDR3 has 15 residues. The ends lost 3 bases at V and 9 bases at J; junction bases unmatched: 4. The CDR3: CASSPGLAGDGEQFF. As DNA, the CDR3 is TGTGCCAGCTCACCGGGACTAGCGGGAGACGGTGAGCAGTTCTTC. The whole variable domain, remainder taken from reference TRBV18 and TRBJ2-1, is NAGVMQNPRHLVRRRGQEARLRCSPMKGHSHVYWYRQLPEEGLKFMVYLQKENIIDESGMPKERFSAEFPKEGPSILRIQQVVRGDSAAYFCASSPGLAGDGEQFFGPGTRLTVL.

The J gene is TRBJ1-1, the V gene TRBV25-1; D uncertain. The CDR3 extends over 13 amino acids. Germline V gene data show CDR1 as MGHDK and CDR2 as SYGVNS. The V end was cut by 3 bases, the J end by 3 bases, with 8 bases between. DNA of the CDR3: TGTGCCAGCAGTGATGTGGGTTACACTGAAGCTTTCTTT. Translating gives CASSDVGYTEAFF. Drawing the rest from reference TRBV25-1 and TRBJ1-1, the complete variable domain is EADIYQTPRYLVIGTGKKITLECSQTMGHDKMYWYQQDPGMELHLIHYSYGVNSTEKGDLSSESTVSRIRTEHFPLTLESARPSHTSQYLCASSDVGYTEAFFGQGTRLTVV.

This clonotype rates as medium-sized. The chain combines TRBV28 with TRBJ2-2; no clear D. The CDR3 sequence is 12 residues long. Germline-derived CDR1 and CDR2 are MDHEN and SYDVKM. V lost 7 bases and J lost 1, with 4 bases in between. This CDR3 is CASNENTGELFF. The CDR3 DNA is TGTGCCAGCAATGAGAACACCGGGGAGCTGTTTTTT. The whole variable domain, remainder taken from reference TRBV28 and TRBJ2-2, is DVKVTQSSRYLVKRTGEKVFLECVQDMDHENMFWYRQDPGLGLRLIYFSYDVKMKEKGDIPEGYSVSREKKERFSLILESASTNQTSMYLCASNENTGELFFGEGSRLTVL.

This clonotype is medium-sized (0.01 to 0.1%) within its sample. This chain links TRBV7-6 with TRBJ2-1, with 9 positions matching TRBD1. V shed 3 bases, J shed 6 bases, and the junction held 0 bases outside the gene matches. Germline assignment: CDR1 SGHVS and CDR2 FNYEAQ. This CDR3 has 13 amino acids. CDR3 sequence reads: CASSLGQGNEQFF. For the CDR3, the DNA is TGTGCCAGCAGCTTGGGACAGGGCAATGAGCAGTTCTTC.

This clonotype is large by share. The chain couples TRBV6-5 to TRBJ2-7; TRBD1 matches 9 bases. J gave up 3 bases and V 6 bases, and 6 bases lay outside the gene matches. CDR1 MNHEY and CDR2 SVGAGI come from the germline V gene. CDR3 length equals 14 residues. The CDR3 DNA follows: TGTGCCAGCAGCGCCGGGACAGGGATCTACGAGCAGTACTTC. Translation gives CASSAGTGIYEQYF.

Ten or more counts support this clonotype. V gene TRBV6-6 combines with J gene TRBJ1-5; D is unclear. The V end lost 8 bases, the J end lost 0 bases, and 11 bases lay between the germline ends. In germline, CDR1 is MNHNY, CDR2 SVGAGI (reference sequence). The CDR3 is 14 residues long. The CDR3 loop is CASRADYSNQPQHF. CDR3 coding DNA: TGTGCCAGCCGCGCGGACTATAGCAATCAGCCCCAGCATTTT.

This clonotype is labeled as large. The rearrangement uses TRBV4-1 and TRBJ2-1, with D possibly being TRBD1 or TRBD2 (5 bases each). CDR1 is MGHRA, CDR2 YSYEKL, per germline. V was shortened by 0 bases and J by 0 bases, with 9 bases between the two germline ends. This CDR3 region has 16 residues. The CDR3, as DNA: TGCGCCAGCAGCCAAGATCACGGGACCTCCTACAATGAGCAGTTCTTC. It translates to CASSQDHGTSYNEQFF.

This clonotype is categorized as medium-sized. The chain combines TRBV29-1 with TRBJ2-5, with D perhaps TRBD2 (5 bases). The CDR3 is 12 amino acids. V lost 5 bases, J lost 2 bases, and 9 bases lay in between. Germline V CDR1 and CDR2: SQVTM, ANQGSEA. The CDR3 DNA sequence: TGCAGCGTTCAAGCGGCACAAGAGACCCAGTACTTC. Translation gives CSVQAAQETQYF.

This clonotype is deemed medium-sized. The chain uses TRBV27 and TRBJ1-1; no clear D. The ends were cut back, 5 bases at V and 4 bases at J, with 17 bases in the middle. This CDR3 is 15 amino acids long. Per the germline V gene, CDR1 is MNHEY and CDR2 is SMNVEV (reference sequence). CDR3 protein: CASSPTLIRGTEAFF. The CDR3 DNA reads TGTGCCAGCAGTCCCACCCTTATACGGGGCACTGAAGCTTTCTTT.

In its sample, this clonotype is medium-sized (0.01 to 0.1%). The chain couples TRBV27 to TRBJ2-6; D gene ambiguous. Per the germline V gene, CDR1 is MNHEY and CDR2 is SMNVEV (reference sequence). The V gene lost 5 bases and the J gene lost 3 bases, with 11 bases spanning the gap. This CDR3 has 15 amino acids. The CDR3 nucleotides read TGTGCCAGCAGTACTCAAGCAGTTGGGGCCAACGTCCTGACTTTC. Its protein is CASSTQAVGANVLTF.

Sample share makes this clonotype medium-sized. This chain joins TRBV6-1 and TRBJ2-7; the D is unclear. The CDR3 runs 14 residues. Looked up from germline, CDR1 is MNHNS and CDR2 is SASEGT. V was cut by 4 bases and J by 2 bases, with 12 bases left in between. This CDR3 is CASSAWTVTYEQYF. The CDR3 DNA reads as TGTGCCAGCAGTGCCTGGACCGTAACCTACGAGCAGTACTTC.

By frequency in the sample, this clonotype is medium-sized. This chain joins TRBV7-9 and TRBJ2-7; 7 bases are shared with TRBD2. The ends lost 5 bases at V and 5 bases at J; junction bases unmatched: 15. Germline V gene data show CDR1 as SEHNR and CDR2 as FQNEAQ (reference sequence). The CDR3 contains 16 residues. The DNA for the CDR3 is TGTGCCAGCAGCCGAGTCTATAGCGGGCGGCGGGACGAGCAGTACTTC. It codes for CASSRVYSGRRDEQYF.

This clonotype was counted a few times. J is TRBJ2-1 and V is TRBV5-6; 8 bases align to TRBD1. CDR1 is SGHDT, CDR2 YYEEEE, per germline. This CDR3 spans 18 amino acids. Losses at the gene ends were 6 bases for V and 0 bases for J; bases not matched to a gene: 14. As DNA, the CDR3 is TGTGCCAGCACCCGACAGGGGAAGGGCTTTATCTCCTACAATGAGCAGTTCTTC. It specifies CASTRQGKGFISYNEQFF.